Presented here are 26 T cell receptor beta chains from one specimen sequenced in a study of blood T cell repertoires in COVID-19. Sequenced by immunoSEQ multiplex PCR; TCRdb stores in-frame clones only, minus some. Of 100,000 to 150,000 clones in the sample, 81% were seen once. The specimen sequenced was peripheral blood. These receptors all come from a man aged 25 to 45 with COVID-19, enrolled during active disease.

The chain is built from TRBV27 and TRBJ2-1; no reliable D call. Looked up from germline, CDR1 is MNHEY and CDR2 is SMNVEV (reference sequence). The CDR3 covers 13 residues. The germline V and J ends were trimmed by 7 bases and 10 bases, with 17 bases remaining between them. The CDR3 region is CASTLTGMGEQFF. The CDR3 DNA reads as TGTGCCAGCACGTTAACTGGAATGGGCGAGCAGTTCTTC.

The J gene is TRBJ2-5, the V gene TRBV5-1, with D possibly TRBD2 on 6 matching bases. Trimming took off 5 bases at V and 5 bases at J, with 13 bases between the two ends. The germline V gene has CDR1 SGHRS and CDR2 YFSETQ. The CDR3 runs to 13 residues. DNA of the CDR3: TGCGCCAGCAGTAACGGGGGACCCGAGACCCAGTACTTC. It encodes CASSNGGPETQYF.

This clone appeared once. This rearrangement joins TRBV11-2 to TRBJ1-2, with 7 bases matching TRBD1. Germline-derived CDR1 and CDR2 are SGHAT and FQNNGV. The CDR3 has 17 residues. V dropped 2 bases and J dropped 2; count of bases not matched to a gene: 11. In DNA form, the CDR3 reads TGTGCCAGCAGCTTACTTTCCGGGACAGCGTTAAACTATGGCTACACCTTC. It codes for CASSLLSGTALNYGYTF.

The CDR3 spells CASSSTLADNEQFF. CDR3 in DNA: TGTGCCAGCAGCTCCACTCTAGCGGACAATGAGCAGTTCTTC. The V call is TRBV5-6, the J call TRBJ2-1; 7 nucleotides align to TRBD2. This CDR3 is built from 14 residues. With 3 bases clipped from V and 5 bases from J, the junction kept 5 bases outside the gene matches. CDR1 is SGHDT and CDR2 is YYEEEE in the germline V gene.

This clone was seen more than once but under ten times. The CDR3 loop is CASSKMGGGPDTQYF. The CDR3 region has the DNA TGTGCCAGCAGCAAAATGGGCGGGGGGCCAGATACGCAGTATTTT. This rearrangement joins TRBV21-1 to TRBJ2-3; the DNA was not used to check the table's D call, TRBD2. TRBV21-1 is recorded as a pseudogene. There are 15 residues in the CDR3.

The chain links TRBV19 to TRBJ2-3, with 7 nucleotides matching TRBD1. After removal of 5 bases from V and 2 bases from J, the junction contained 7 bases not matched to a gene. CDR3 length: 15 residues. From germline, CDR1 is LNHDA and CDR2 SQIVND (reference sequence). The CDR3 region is CASSSGQDVTDTQYF. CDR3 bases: TGTGCCAGTAGTTCAGGACAGGACGTCACAGATACGCAGTATTTT.

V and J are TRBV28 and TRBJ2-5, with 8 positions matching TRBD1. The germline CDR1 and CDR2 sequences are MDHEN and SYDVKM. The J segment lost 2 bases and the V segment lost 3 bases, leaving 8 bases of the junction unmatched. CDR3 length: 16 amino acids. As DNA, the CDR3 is TGTGCCAGCAGTTTGGACAGGGTGGGCCTGCAAGAGACCCAGTACTTC. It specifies CASSLDRVGLQETQYF. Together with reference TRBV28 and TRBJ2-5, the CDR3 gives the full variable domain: DVKVTQSSRYLVKRTGEKVFLECVQDMDHENMFWYRQDPGLGLRLIYFSYDVKMKEKGDIPEGYSVSREKKERFSLILESASTNQTSMYLCASSLDRVGLQETQYFGPGTRLLVL.

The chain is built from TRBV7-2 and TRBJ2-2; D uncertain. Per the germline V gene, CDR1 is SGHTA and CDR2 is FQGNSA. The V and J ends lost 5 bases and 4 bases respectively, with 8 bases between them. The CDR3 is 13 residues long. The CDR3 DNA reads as TGTGCCAGCAGCAAACAGCTCACCGGGGAGCTGTTTTTT. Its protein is CASSKQLTGELFF. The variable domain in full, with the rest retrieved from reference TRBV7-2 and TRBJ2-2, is GAGVSQSPSNKVTEKGKDVELRCDPISGHTALYWYRQSLGQGLEFLIYFQGNSAPDKSGLPSDRFSAERTGGSVSTLTIQRTQQEDSAVYLCASSKQLTGELFFGEGSRLTVL.

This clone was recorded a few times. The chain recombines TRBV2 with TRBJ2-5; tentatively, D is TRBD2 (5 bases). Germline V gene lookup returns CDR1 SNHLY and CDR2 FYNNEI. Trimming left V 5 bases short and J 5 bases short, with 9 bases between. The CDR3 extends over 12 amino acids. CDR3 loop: CASSYSEETQYF. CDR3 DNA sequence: TGTGCCAGCAGTTATAGCGAGGAGACCCAGTACTTC.

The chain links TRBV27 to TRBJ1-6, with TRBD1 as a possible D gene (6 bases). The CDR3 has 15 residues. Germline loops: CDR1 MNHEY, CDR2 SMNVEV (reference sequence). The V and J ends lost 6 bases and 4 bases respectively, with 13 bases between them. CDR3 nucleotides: TGTGCCAGCAGCCAACCGGGACATTATAATTCACCCCTCCACTTT. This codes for CASSQPGHYNSPLHF.

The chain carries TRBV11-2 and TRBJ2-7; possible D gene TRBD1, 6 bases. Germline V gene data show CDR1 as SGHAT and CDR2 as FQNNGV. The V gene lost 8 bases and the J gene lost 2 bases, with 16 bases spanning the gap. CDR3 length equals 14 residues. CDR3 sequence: CASLPAGQTYEQYF. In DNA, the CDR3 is TGTGCCAGCCTCCCCGCCGGACAGACCTACGAGCAGTACTTC. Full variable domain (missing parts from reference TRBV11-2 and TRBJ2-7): EAGVAQSPRYKIIEKRQSVAFWCNPISGHATLYWYQQILGQGPKLLIQFQNNGVVDDSQLPKDRFSAERLKGVDSTLKIQPAKLEDSAVYLCASLPAGQTYEQYFGPGTRLTVT.

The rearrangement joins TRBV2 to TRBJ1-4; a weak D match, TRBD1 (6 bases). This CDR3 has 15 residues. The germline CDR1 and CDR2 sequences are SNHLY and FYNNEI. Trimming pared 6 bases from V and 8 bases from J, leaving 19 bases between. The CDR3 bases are TGTGCCAGCAGCGCAACCCGGGACACAGGGGAAAAACTGTTTTTT. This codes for CASSATRDTGEKLFF.

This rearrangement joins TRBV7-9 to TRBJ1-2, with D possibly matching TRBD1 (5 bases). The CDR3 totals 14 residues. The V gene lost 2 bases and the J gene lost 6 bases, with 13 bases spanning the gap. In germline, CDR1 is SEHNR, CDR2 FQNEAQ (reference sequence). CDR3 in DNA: TGTGCCAGCAGCTTACTTCAGGGATCTGATGGCTACACCTTC. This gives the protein CASSLLQGSDGYTF.

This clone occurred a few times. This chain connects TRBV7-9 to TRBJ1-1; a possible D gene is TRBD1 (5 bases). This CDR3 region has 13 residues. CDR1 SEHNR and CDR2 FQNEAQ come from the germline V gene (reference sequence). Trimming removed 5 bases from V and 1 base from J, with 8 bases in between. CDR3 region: CASSRQGNTEAFF. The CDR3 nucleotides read TGTGCCAGCAGCCGGCAGGGGAACACTGAAGCTTTCTTT.

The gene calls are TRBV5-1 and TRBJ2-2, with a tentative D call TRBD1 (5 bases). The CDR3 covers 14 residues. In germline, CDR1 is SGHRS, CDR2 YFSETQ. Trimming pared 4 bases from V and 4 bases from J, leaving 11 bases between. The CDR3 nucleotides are TGCGCCAGCAGCCGGACACAAGCCACCGGGGAGCTGTTTTTT. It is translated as CASSRTQATGELFF.

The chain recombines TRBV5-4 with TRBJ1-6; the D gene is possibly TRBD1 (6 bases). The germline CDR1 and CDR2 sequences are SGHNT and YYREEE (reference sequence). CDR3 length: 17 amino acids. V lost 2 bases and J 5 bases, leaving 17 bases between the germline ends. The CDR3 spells CASSFWLSGQDNSPLHF. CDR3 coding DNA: TGTGCCAGCAGCTTTTGGCTTTCGGGACAAGATAATTCACCCCTCCACTTT.

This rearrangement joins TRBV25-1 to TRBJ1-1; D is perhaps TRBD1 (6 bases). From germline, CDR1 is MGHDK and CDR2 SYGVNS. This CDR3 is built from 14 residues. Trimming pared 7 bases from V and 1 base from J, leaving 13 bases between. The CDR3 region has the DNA TGTGCCAGCATGGAATTACAGGGGAACACTGAAGCTTTCTTT. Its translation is CASMELQGNTEAFF.

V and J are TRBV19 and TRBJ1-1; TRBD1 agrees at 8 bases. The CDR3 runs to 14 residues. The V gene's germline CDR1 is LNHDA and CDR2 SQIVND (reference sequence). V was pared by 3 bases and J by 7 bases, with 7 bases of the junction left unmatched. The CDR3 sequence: CASSITGGNGEAFF. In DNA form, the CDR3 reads TGTGCCAGTAGTATCACAGGGGGAAATGGTGAAGCTTTCTTT.

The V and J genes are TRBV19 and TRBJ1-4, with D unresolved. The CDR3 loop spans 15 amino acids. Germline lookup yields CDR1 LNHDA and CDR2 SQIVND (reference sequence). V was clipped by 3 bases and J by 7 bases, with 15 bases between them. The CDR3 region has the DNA TGTGCCAGTAGTATCGGCAGGATTAACAGTGAAAAACTGTTTTTT. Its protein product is CASSIGRINSEKLFF.

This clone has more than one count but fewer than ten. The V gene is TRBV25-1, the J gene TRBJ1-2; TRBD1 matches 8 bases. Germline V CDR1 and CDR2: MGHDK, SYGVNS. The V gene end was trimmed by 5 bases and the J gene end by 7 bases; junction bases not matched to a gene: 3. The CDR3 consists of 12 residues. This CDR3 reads CASSTGGAGYTF. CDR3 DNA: TGTGCCAGCAGTACAGGGGGGGCTGGCTACACCTTC.

Here the CDR3 DNA reads TGTGCCAGCAGTCCGGGACAGGGGATCTCCTATGGCTACACCTTC. It yields the protein CASSPGQGISYGYTF. The gene calls are TRBV14 and TRBJ1-2, with 10 bases fitting TRBD1. CDR3 length: 15 residues. Germline lookup yields CDR1 SGHDN and CDR2 FVKESK. J gave up 4 bases and V 6 bases, and 8 bases lay outside the gene matches.

The CDR3 DNA reads as TGTGCCAGCAGCTTAATTGGGGGGAGCTCCTACAATGAGCAGTTCTTC. This gives the protein CASSLIGGSSYNEQFF. J is TRBJ2-1 and V is TRBV7-3; tentatively, D is TRBD2 (6 bases). This CDR3 spans 16 amino acids. With 1 base removed from V and 0 bases from J, the gap between germline ends came to 10 bases. Germline CDR1 reads SGHTA; CDR2 reads FQGTGA.

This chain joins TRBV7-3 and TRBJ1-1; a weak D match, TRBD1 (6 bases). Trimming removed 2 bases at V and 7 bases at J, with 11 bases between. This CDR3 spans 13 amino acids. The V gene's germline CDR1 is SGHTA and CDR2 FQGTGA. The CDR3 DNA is TGTGCCAGCAGCTTAGGGGGCACGGGTGAAGCTTTCTTT. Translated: CASSLGGTGEAFF.

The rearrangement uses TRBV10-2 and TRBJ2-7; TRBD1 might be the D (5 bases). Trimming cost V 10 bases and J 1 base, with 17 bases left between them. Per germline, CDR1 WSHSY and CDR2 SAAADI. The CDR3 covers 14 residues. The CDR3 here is CATRQRPDSYEQYF. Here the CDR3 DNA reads TGCGCCACTCGACAGCGCCCGGATTCCTACGAGCAGTACTTC.

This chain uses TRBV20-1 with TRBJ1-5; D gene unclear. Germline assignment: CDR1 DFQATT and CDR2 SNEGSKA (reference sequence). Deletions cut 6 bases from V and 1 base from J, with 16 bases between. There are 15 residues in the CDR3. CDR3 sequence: CSASLVAVSNQPQHF. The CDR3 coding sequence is TGCAGTGCAAGTCTCGTCGCGGTAAGCAATCAGCCCCAGCATTTT.

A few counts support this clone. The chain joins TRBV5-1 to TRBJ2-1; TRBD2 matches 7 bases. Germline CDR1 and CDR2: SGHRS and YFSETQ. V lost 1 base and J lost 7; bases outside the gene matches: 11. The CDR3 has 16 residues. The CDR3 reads CASSLSGAVGGNEQFF. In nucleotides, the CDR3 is TGCGCCAGCAGCTTGTCTGGTGCTGTGGGAGGGAATGAGCAGTTCTTC.